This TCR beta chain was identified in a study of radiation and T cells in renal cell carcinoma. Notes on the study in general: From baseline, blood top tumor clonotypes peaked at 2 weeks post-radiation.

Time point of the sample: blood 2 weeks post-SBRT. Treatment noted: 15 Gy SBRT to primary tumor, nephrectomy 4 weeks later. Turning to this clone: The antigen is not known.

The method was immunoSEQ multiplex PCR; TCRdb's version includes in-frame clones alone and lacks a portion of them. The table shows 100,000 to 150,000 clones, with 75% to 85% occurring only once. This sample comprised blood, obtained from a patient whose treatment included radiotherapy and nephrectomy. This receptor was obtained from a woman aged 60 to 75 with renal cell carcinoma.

The DNA of the CDR3 is TGTGCCAGCAGTTTATCACAGAACTATGGCTACACCTTC. This sequence encodes CASSLSQNYGYTF. The chain has TRBV27 and TRBJ1-2; D remains ambiguous. The V gene lost 0 bases and the J gene lost 2 bases, with 4 bases spanning the gap. CDR1 MNHEY and CDR2 SMNVEV come from the germline V gene (reference sequence). The CDR3 runs to 13 residues.